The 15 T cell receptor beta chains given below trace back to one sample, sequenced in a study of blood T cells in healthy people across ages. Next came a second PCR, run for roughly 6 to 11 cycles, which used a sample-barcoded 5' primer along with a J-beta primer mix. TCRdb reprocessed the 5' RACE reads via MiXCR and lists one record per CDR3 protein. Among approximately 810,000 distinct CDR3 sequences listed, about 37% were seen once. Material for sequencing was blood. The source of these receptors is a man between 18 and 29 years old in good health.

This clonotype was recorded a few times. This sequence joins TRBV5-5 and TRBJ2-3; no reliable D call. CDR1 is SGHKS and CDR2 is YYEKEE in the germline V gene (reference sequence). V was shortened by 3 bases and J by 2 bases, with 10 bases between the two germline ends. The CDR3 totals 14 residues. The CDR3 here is CASSSYSSTDTQYF. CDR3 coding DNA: TGTGCCAGCAGCTCCTACTCCTCCACAGATACGCAGTATTTT.

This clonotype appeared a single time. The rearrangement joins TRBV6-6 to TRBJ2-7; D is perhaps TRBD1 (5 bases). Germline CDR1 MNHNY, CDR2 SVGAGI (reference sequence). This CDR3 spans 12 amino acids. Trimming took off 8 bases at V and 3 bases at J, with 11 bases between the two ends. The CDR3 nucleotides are TGTGCCAGCTCAGCAGGGATCTACGAGCAGTACTTC. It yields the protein CASSAGIYEQYF.

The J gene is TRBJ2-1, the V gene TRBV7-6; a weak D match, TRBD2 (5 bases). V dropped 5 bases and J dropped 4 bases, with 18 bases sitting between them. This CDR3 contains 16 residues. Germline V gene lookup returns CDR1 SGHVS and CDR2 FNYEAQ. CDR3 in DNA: TGTGCCAGCAGCCCCTTAGCGTTTGAAAAGTACAATGAGCAGTTCTTC. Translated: CASSPLAFEKYNEQFF.

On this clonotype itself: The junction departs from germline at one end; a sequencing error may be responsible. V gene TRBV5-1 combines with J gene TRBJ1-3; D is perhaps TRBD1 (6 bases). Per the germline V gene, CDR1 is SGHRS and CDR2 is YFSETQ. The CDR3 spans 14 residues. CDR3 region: CASSLDSSGSTIYF. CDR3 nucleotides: TGCGCCAGCAGCCTGGACAGCTCTGGAAGCACCATATATTTT.

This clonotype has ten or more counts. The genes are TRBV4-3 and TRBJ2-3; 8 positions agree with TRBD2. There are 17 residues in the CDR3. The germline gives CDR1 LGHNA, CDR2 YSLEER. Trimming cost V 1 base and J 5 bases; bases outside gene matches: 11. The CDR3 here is CASSQVPLGGVIDTQYF. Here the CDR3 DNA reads TGCGCCAGCAGCCAAGTGCCTCTCGGGGGGGTAATAGATACGCAGTATTTT.

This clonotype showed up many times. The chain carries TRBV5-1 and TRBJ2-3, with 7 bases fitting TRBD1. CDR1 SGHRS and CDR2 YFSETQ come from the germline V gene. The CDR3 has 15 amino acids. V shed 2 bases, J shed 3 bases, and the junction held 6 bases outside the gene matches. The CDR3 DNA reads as TGCGCCAGCAGCTTTACAGGGGTTAAGACAGATACGCAGTATTTT. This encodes CASSFTGVKTDTQYF.

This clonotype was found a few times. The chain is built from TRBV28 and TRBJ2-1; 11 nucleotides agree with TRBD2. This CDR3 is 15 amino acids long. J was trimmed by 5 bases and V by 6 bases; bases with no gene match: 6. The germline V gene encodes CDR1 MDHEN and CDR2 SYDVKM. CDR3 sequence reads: CASRLGLAAHNEQFF. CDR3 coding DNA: TGTGCCAGCAGGCTGGGACTAGCGGCTCACAATGAGCAGTTCTTC.

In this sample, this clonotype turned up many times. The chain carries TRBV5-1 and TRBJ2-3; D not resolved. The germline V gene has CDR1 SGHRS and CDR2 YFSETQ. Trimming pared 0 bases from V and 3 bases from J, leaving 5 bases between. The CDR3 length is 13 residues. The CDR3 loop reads CASSLAKTDTQYF. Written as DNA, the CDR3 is TGCGCCAGCAGCTTGGCGAAAACAGATACGCAGTATTTT.

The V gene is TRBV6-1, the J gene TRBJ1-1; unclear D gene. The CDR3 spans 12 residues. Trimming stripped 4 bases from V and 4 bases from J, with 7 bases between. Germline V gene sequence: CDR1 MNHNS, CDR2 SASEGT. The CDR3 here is CASSVHRTEAFF. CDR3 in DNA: TGTGCCAGCAGTGTTCATCGCACTGAAGCTTTCTTT.

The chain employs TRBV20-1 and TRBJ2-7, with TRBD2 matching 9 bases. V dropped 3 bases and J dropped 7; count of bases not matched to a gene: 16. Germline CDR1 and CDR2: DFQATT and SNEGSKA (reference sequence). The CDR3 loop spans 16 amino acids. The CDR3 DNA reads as TGCAGTGCTAGGGTCGTGGAGGCGGGGGGGAACAATGAGCAGTACTTC. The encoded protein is CSARVVEAGGNNEQYF.

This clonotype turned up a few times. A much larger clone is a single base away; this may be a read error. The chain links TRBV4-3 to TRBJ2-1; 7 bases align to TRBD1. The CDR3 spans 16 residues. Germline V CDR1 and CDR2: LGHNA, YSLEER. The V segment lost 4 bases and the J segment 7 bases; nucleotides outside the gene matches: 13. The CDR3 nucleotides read TGCGCCAGCAGCCGTGATGGGACAGAGGAGGCGAATGAGCAGTTCTTC. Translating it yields CASSRDGTEEANEQFF.

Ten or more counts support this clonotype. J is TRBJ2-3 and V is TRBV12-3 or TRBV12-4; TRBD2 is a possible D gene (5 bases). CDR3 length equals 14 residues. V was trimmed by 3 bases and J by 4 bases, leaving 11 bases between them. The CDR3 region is CASSFVPSPDTQYF. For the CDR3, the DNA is TGTGCCAGCAGTTTTGTTCCTAGCCCAGATACGCAGTATTTT.

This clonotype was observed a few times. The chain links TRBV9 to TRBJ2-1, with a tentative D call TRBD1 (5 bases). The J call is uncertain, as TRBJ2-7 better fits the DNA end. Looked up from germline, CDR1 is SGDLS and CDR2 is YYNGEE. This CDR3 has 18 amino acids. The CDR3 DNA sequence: TGTGCCAGCAGCGTATTCGCATCTCCCGTCAGGGAATACAATGAGCAGTACTTC. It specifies CASSVFASPVREYNEQYF.

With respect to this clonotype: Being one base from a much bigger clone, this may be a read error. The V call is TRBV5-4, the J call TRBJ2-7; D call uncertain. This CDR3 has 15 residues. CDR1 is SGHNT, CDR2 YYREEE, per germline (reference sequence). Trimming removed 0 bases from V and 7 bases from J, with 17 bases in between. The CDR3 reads CASSLAFGWGNEQYF. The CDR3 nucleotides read TGTGCCAGCAGCTTGGCCTTTGGGTGGGGAAATGAGCAGTACTTC.

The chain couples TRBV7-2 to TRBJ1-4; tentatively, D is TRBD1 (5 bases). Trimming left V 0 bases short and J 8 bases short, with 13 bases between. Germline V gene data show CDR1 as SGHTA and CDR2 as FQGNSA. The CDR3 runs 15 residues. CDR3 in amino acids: CASSLATDQGEKLFF. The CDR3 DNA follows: TGTGCCAGCAGCTTAGCGACAGACCAGGGAGAAAAACTGTTTTTT.